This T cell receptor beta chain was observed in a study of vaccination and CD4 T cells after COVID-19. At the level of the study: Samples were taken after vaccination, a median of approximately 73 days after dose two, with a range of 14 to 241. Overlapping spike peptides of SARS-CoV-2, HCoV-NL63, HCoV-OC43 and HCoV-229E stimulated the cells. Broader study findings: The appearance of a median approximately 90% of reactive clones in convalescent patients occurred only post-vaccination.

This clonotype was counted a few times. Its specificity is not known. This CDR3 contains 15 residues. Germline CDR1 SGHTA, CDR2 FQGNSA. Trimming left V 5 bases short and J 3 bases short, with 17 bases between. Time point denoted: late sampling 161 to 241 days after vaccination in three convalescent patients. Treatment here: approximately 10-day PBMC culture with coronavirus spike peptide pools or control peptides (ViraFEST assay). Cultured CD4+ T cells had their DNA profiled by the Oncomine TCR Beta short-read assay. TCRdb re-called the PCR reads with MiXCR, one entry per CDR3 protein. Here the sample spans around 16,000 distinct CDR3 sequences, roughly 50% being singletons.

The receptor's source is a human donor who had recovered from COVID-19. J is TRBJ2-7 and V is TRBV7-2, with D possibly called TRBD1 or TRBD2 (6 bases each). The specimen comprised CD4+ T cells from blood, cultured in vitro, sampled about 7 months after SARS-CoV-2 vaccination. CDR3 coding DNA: TGTGCCAGCAGCCTACGCCCTGGAGGGGGCTACGAGCAGTACTTC. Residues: CASSLRPGGGYEQYF.